This T cell receptor (beta chain) appears in the sequencing data of a study of T cell changes during pregnancy in multiple sclerosis. Libraries were prepared by immunoSEQ multiplex PCR; TCRdb keeps only in-frame clonotypes and omits some of them. The sample lists fewer than 65,000 clones; around 93% were seen once. From germline, CDR1 is SGHAT and CDR2 FQNNGV. The length of the CDR3 is 16 residues. V was shortened by 1 base and J by 0 bases, with 9 bases between the two germline ends. This receptor was taken from a female donor with multiple sclerosis, enrolled in a pregnancy study. The V call is TRBV11-2, the J call TRBJ2-2; D might be TRBD2 (5 bases). The specimen was peripheral blood, collected in the second trimester of pregnancy. CDR3 amino acids: CASSLGAGPNTGELFF. The CDR3, as DNA: TGTGCCAGCAGCTTAGGGGCGGGCCCGAACACCGGGGAGCTGTTTTTT.